Below are 28 T cell receptor beta chains sequenced from a single sample in a study of cytomegalovirus exposure and HLA in healthy donors. Libraries were prepared by immunoSEQ multiplex PCR; TCRdb keeps only in-frame clonotypes and omits some of them. The sample holds approximately 300,000 clones, about 85% seen once. Sequenced sample: PBMCs. Receptors were obtained from a woman aged 30 to 39 in good health and CMV-seropositive.

The rearrangement uses TRBV27 and TRBJ2-7; 11 bases are shared with TRBD2. V gave up 3 bases and J gave up 2 bases; unmatched junction bases: 9. This CDR3 has 17 amino acids. CDR1 MNHEY and CDR2 SMNVEV come from the germline V gene (reference sequence). For the CDR3, the DNA is TGTGCCAGCAGTTTTCGAGAGGCTAGCGGGAGGCCCTACGAGCAGTACTTC. Its protein is CASSFREASGRPYEQYF.

The rearrangement links TRBV11-2 to TRBJ2-2; no firm D call. The V gene's germline CDR1 is SGHAT and CDR2 FQNNGV. The CDR3 spans 12 residues. V gave up 4 bases and J gave up 11 bases, with 11 bases separating them. In DNA, the CDR3 is TGTGCCAGCAGCTCCATTGCCCCTGAGCTGTTTTTT. Protein: CASSSIAPELFF.

V and J are TRBV27 and TRBJ2-5; the D gene could be TRBD1 or TRBD2 (5 bases each). CDR3 size: 15 residues. The germline CDR1 and CDR2 sequences are MNHEY and SMNVEV (reference sequence). The V end lost 4 bases, the J end lost 1 base, and 13 bases lay between the germline ends. The CDR3 DNA reads as TGTGCCAGCAGTTCTCTCCATGGGGGCCAAGAGACCCAGTACTTC. It is translated as CASSSLHGGQETQYF.

The chain couples TRBV6-5 to TRBJ2-7; TRBD2 matches at 10 bases. CDR1 is MNHEY and CDR2 is SVGAGI in the germline V gene. J was trimmed by 4 bases and V by 2 bases; bases with no gene match: 5. This CDR3 spans 15 amino acids. CDR3 amino acids: CASSYLAGESYEQYF. As DNA, the CDR3 is TGTGCCAGCAGTTACCTAGCGGGGGAATCATACGAGCAGTACTTC.

This clone was picked up one time. The V gene is TRBV4-3, the J gene TRBJ2-1; D is unclear. Germline V CDR1 and CDR2: LGHNA, YSLEER. V was trimmed by 5 bases and J by 9 bases, leaving 14 bases between them. The CDR3 is made up of 13 amino acids. CDR3 in amino acids: CASSKALMLEQFF. CDR3 coding DNA: TGCGCCAGCAGCAAAGCACTTATGCTTGAGCAGTTCTTC.

This clone was detected only a few times. The chain uses TRBV11-2 and TRBJ2-7; 10 bases map to TRBD1. The CDR3 totals 16 residues. The germline gives CDR1 SGHAT, CDR2 FQNNGV. Trimming cost V 6 bases and J 1 base; bases outside gene matches: 9. DNA for the CDR3: TGTGCCAGCAGGGTTTCCGGGACAGGGGAATCCTACGAGCAGTACTTC. Protein sequence: CASRVSGTGESYEQYF.

About this clone: The junction and the germline gene differ at one end; a read error may be behind it. The gene calls are TRBV27 and TRBJ2-1; no clear D gene. The V gene's germline CDR1 is MNHEY and CDR2 SMNVEV (reference sequence). This CDR3 has 14 amino acids. This CDR3 is CASSPSTSHNEQFF. CDR3 coding DNA: TGTGCCAGCAGTCCCAGTACCTCCCACAATGAGCAGTTCTTC.

This clone has more than one count but fewer than ten. The chain carries TRBV9 and TRBJ2-7, with 7 bases that match TRBD1. The CDR3 is 13 amino acids. Germline CDR1 and CDR2: SGDLS and YYNGEE. The trim removed 6 bases at V and 0 bases at J, leaving 3 bases unmatched. The chain's CDR3 is CASTDRDSYEQYF. CDR3 in DNA: TGTGCCAGCACCGACAGGGACTCCTACGAGCAGTACTTC.

This chain connects TRBV28 to TRBJ2-1; D is unclear. V was pared by 5 bases and J by 8 bases, with 10 bases between. Germline V gives CDR1 MDHEN, CDR2 SYDVKM. The CDR3 has 12 amino acids. The CDR3 spells CASSSPFDEQFF. In nucleotides, the CDR3 is TGTGCCAGCAGTAGCCCCTTTGATGAGCAGTTCTTC.

This chain joins TRBV2 and TRBJ2-1; 10 bases fit TRBD2. The CDR3 is made up of 16 amino acids. Germline V CDR1 and CDR2: SNHLY, FYNNEI. V gave up 6 bases and J gave up 2 bases; unmatched junction bases: 7. CDR3 sequence reads: CASSRTSGSTYNEQFF. The CDR3 DNA reads TGTGCCAGCAGCCGGACTAGCGGAAGCACCTACAATGAGCAGTTCTTC.

This rearrangement joins TRBV6-5 to TRBJ2-1; unclear D gene. The V end was cut by 2 bases, the J end by 4 bases, with 15 bases between. Germline loops: CDR1 MNHEY, CDR2 SVGAGI. The CDR3 runs to 16 residues. In DNA form, the CDR3 reads TGTGCCAGCAGTTACGAGTCCACGACGGATTACAATGAGCAGTTCTTC. Protein: CASSYESTTDYNEQFF.

V is TRBV29-1 and J is TRBJ2-7, with D perhaps matching TRBD1 (6 bases). The germline gives CDR1 SQVTM, CDR2 ANQGSEA. CDR3 length: 13 amino acids. Trimming removed 1 base at V and 3 bases at J, with 10 bases between. This chain's CDR3 is CSVEVVRGYEQYF. In nucleotides, the CDR3 is TGCAGCGTTGAAGTGGTCAGGGGCTACGAGCAGTACTTC.

This rearrangement joins TRBV27 to TRBJ1-2; a weak D match, TRBD1 (6 bases). Germline CDR1 reads MNHEY; CDR2 reads SMNVEV (reference sequence). Trimming shortened V by 8 bases and J by 5 bases, and 18 bases separated the two germline ends. The CDR3 has 14 residues. Here the CDR3 DNA reads TGTGCCAGCGCGGACAGAAACAAGGGTTATGGCTACACCTTC. The encoded protein is CASADRNKGYGYTF.

In its sample, this clone was seen once. V gene TRBV28 combines with J gene TRBJ2-7; D might be TRBD2 (6 bases). CDR3 length: 14 amino acids. The germline V gene has CDR1 MDHEN and CDR2 SYDVKM. The germline V and J ends were trimmed by 2 bases and 0 bases, with 8 bases remaining between them. The CDR3 DNA reads TGTGCCAGCAGTTTACAGGGAGGCTCCTACGAGCAGTACTTC. Its protein is CASSLQGGSYEQYF.

This chain's CDR3 is CASSPSWVEETQYF. As DNA, the CDR3 is TGCGCCAGCAGCCCCAGTTGGGTCGAAGAGACCCAGTACTTC. The chain links TRBV5-1 to TRBJ2-5; D is uncertain. The germline gives CDR1 SGHRS, CDR2 YFSETQ. This CDR3 has 14 amino acids. Trimming pared 4 bases from V and 3 bases from J, leaving 13 bases between.

This clone came up once. The V gene is TRBV7-2, the J gene TRBJ2-7; perhaps D is TRBD1 or TRBD2 (5 bases each). This CDR3 comprises 12 residues. Germline loops: CDR1 SGHTA, CDR2 FQGNSA. Trimming pared 5 bases from V and 4 bases from J, leaving 9 bases between. CDR3 DNA: TGTGCCAGCAGCCGGGACGCATACGAGCAGTACTTC. Its protein is CASSRDAYEQYF. The complete variable domain, with remaining parts taken from reference TRBV7-2 and TRBJ2-7, reads GAGVSQSPSNKVTEKGKDVELRCDPISGHTALYWYRQSLGQGLEFLIYFQGNSAPDKSGLPSDRFSAERTGGSVSTLTIQRTQQEDSAVYLCASSRDAYEQYFGPGTRLTVT.

The V gene is TRBV2, the J gene TRBJ1-2; D may be TRBD1 (6 bases). V was clipped by 7 bases and J by 4 bases, with 16 bases between them. Per the germline V gene, CDR1 is SNHLY and CDR2 is FYNNEI. The length of the CDR3 is 14 residues. The CDR3 here is CASIDLQGPYGYTF. CDR3 in DNA: TGTGCCAGCATTGACCTACAGGGCCCCTATGGCTACACCTTC.

In its sample, this clone was seen once. J is TRBJ2-7 and V is TRBV20-1; TRBD1 matches at 7 bases. V was pared by 5 bases and J by 11 bases, with 6 bases of the junction left unmatched. Germline lookup yields CDR1 DFQATT and CDR2 SNEGSKA (reference sequence). The CDR3 has 10 amino acids. The CDR3 sequence: CSAPTGVEYF. For the CDR3, the DNA is TGCAGTGCTCCTACAGGGGTGGAGTACTTC.

Worth noting for this clone: The same CDR3 also results from other DNA sequences found in this sample. The chain has TRBV9 and TRBJ2-7; D gene unclear. CDR1 and CDR2 (germline): SGDLS, YYNGEE. The CDR3 loop spans 14 amino acids. V was shortened by 0 bases and J by 0 bases, with 7 bases between the two germline ends. CDR3 loop: CASSVGTFSYEQYF. CDR3 nucleotide sequence: TGTGCCAGCAGCGTAGGTACGTTCTCCTACGAGCAGTACTTC.

The chain has TRBV19 and TRBJ2-3, with no clear D. This CDR3 is 14 amino acids long. Trimming cost V 2 bases and J 2 bases, with 8 bases left between them. Per the germline V gene, CDR1 is LNHDA and CDR2 is SQIVND (reference sequence). The CDR3 bases are TGTGCCAGTAGTATATTCACACACACAGATACGCAGTATTTT. This translates into CASSIFTHTDTQYF.

The chain couples TRBV19 to TRBJ1-1; D possibly corresponds to TRBD1 (5 bases). Trimming removed 6 bases at V and 2 bases at J, with 16 bases between. Germline CDR1 reads LNHDA; CDR2 reads SQIVND (reference sequence). The CDR3 is 15 amino acids. The CDR3: CASSDSGTGNTEAFF. The CDR3 DNA follows: TGTGCCAGTAGCGACTCGGGGACGGGAAACACTGAAGCTTTCTTT.

This chain joins TRBV7-9 and TRBJ2-7, with D tentatively TRBD2 (6 bases). The V end lost 4 bases, the J end lost 6 bases, and 13 bases lay between the germline ends. There are 13 residues in the CDR3. The germline V gene has CDR1 SEHNR and CDR2 FQNEAQ (reference sequence). The DNA for the CDR3 is TGTGCCAGCAGCTGGACCGAAGCGGGCGAGCAGTACTTC. Translation gives CASSWTEAGEQYF.

The chain carries TRBV28 and TRBJ1-5; D is unresolved. V was shortened by 2 bases and J by 3 bases, with 8 bases between the two germline ends. CDR3 length: 14 residues. Germline CDR1 and CDR2: MDHEN and SYDVKM. The chain's CDR3 is CASSLAGINQPQHF. The CDR3 coding sequence is TGTGCCAGCAGTTTAGCGGGGATCAATCAGCCCCAGCATTTT.

This clone was found a few times. The same CDR3 arises from other DNA sequences in this sample as well. The CDR3 DNA reads as TGTGCCTGGAGTGTACGAGGGGTTTATGGCTACACCTTC. Translated: CAWSVRGVYGYTF. This sequence joins TRBV30 and TRBJ1-2, with D tentatively TRBD1 (5 bases). Germline loops: CDR1 GTSNPN, CDR2 SVGIG (reference sequence). This CDR3 is 13 amino acids long. V lost 0 bases and J 5 bases, leaving 10 bases between the germline ends.

V is TRBV5-1 and J is TRBJ2-1; D possibly uses TRBD1 or TRBD2 (6 bases each). Per germline, CDR1 SGHRS and CDR2 YFSETQ. CDR3 size: 20 residues. Trimming shortened V by 4 bases and J by 0 bases, and 26 bases separated the two germline ends. The CDR3 is CASSHPLDRSGVSSYNEQFF. For the CDR3, the DNA is TGCGCCAGCAGCCATCCACTCGACAGGTCGGGGGTAAGCTCCTACAATGAGCAGTTCTTC.

This chain links TRBV4-1 with TRBJ2-7, with 9 positions matching TRBD2. The CDR3 runs 12 residues. Trimming at V came to 4 bases and at J to 9 bases, leaving 4 bases not matched to a gene. Germline values: CDR1 MGHRA, CDR2 YSYEKL. The CDR3 nucleotides read TGCGCCAGCAGCCCGGGGACTAGCAGGCAGTACTTC. Translated, it gives CASSPGTSRQYF.

This chain connects TRBV6-5 to TRBJ2-7; 10 bases map to TRBD2. This CDR3 comprises 14 residues. Trimming cost V 5 bases and J 3 bases; bases outside gene matches: 4. Germline-derived CDR1 and CDR2 are MNHEY and SVGAGI. In DNA, the CDR3 is TGTGCCAGCAGTCAGGGACTAGCGATCTACGAGCAGTACTTC. Amino acid sequence: CASSQGLAIYEQYF.

The gene calls are TRBV6-5 and TRBJ1-1, with 7 bases identical to TRBD1. The CDR3 runs to 14 residues. Per the germline V gene, CDR1 is MNHEY and CDR2 is SVGAGI. Unmatched junction bases numbered 8, after V lost 2 bases and J lost 8 bases. The CDR3 region has the DNA TGTGCCAGCAGTTACAGCCCCGGGACAGTCGAAGCTTTCTTT. Translation gives CASSYSPGTVEAFF.